A few counts support the clone carrying this T cell receptor (beta chain). These data come from a study of post-analysis software for immune sequencing data. At the level of the study: Some patients lacked subtype; others had relapsing-remitting, secondary progressive or progressive-relapsing disease.

Unique-molecular-identifier-tagged TCR beta cDNA libraries were used. TCRdb re-analysed the PCR reads in MiXCR, keeping a single row per CDR3 protein. The table shows 740,000 or so distinct CDR3 sequences, with about 57% occurring only once. Sequenced material: blood. The origin of this receptor is a girl between 5 and 17 years old with multiple sclerosis.

CDR3 protein: CSVVVGRGLNEQFF. The CDR3 region has the DNA TGCAGCGTTGTTGTGGGCAGGGGGCTCAATGAGCAGTTCTTC. This chain connects TRBV29-1 to TRBJ2-1; TRBD1 matches 8 bases. V shed 4 bases and J 6 bases; nucleotides not matched to a gene: 8. CDR3 length equals 14 residues. Germline loops: CDR1 SQVTM, CDR2 ANQGSEA.